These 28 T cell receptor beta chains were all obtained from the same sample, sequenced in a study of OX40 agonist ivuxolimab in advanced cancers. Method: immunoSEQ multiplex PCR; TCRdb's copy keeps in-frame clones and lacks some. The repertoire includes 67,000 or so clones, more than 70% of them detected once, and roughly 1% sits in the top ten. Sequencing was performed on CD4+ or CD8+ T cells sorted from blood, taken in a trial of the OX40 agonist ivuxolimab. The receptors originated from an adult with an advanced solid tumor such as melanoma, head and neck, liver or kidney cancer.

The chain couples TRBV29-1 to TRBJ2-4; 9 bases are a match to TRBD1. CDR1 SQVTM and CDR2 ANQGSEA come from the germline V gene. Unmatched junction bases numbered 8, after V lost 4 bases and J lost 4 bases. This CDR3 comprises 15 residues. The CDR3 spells CSVALPGTGKNIQYF. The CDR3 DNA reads TGCAGCGTTGCGCTACCCGGGACAGGGAAAAACATTCAGTACTTC.

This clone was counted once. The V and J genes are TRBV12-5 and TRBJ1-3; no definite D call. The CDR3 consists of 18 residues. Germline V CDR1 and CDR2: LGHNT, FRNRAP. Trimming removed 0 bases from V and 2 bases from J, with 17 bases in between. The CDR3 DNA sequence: TGTGCTAGTGGTTTGGTTATAACACCGGACCGTACTGGAAACACCATATATTTT. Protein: CASGLVITPDRTGNTIYF.

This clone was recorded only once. The CDR3 here is CASKIGTNNSPLHF. CDR3 nucleotide sequence: TGTGCCAGCAAAATCGGGACTAATAATTCACCCCTCCACTTT. The chain recombines TRBV2 with TRBJ1-6, with a weak D call TRBD1 (5 bases). The ends were cut back, 7 bases at V and 5 bases at J, with 12 bases in the middle. CDR1 is SNHLY, CDR2 FYNNEI, per germline. CDR3 length: 14 residues. The variable domain in full, completed from reference TRBV2 and TRBJ1-6, reads EPEVTQTPSHQVTQMGQEVILRCVPISNHLYFYWYRQILGQKVEFLVSFYNNEISEKSEIFDDQFSVERPDGSNFTLKIRSTKLEDSAMYFCASKIGTNNSPLHFGNGTRLTVT.

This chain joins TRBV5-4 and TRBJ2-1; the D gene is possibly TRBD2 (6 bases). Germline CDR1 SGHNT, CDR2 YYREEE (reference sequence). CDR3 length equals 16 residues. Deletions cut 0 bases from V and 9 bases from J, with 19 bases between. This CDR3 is CASSLALGKGGSEQFF. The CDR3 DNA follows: TGTGCCAGCAGCTTGGCGCTGGGGAAGGGAGGTAGTGAGCAGTTCTTC. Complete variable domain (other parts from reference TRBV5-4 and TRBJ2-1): ETGVTQSPTHLIKTRGQQVTLRCSSQSGHNTVSWYQQALGQGPQFIFQYYREEENGRGNFPPRFSGLQFPNYSSELNVNALELDDSALYLCASSLALGKGGSEQFFGPGTRLTVL.

CDR3 coding DNA: TGCGCCAGCAGCTTGAATCCCCGCGTAATTTACAATGAGCAGTTCTTC. Protein product: CASSLNPRVIYNEQFF. The V and J genes are TRBV5-1 and TRBJ2-1, with D unclear. V was shortened by 1 base and J by 4 bases, with 15 bases between the two germline ends. Germline-derived CDR1 and CDR2 are SGHRS and YFSETQ. The CDR3 covers 16 residues.

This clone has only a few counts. CDR3 sequence: CASSYSTTNEKLFF. CDR3 nucleotide sequence: TGTGCCAGCAGTTACTCAACAACTAATGAAAAACTGTTTTTT. The V call is TRBV6-5, the J call TRBJ1-4; D is uncertain. CDR1 and CDR2 from the germline V gene are MNHEY and SVGAGI. Trimming took off 0 bases at V and 0 bases at J, with 2 bases between the two ends. The CDR3 contains 14 residues.

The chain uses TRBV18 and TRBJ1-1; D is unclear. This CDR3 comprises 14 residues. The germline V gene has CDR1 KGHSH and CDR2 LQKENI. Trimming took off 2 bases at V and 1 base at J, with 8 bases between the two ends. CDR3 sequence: CASSPLAGNTEAFF. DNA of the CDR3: TGTGCCAGCTCACCATTGGCGGGGAACACTGAAGCTTTCTTT.

In nucleotides, the CDR3 is TGTGCCAGCCGGTGGGGCACTGAAGCTTTCTTT. This encodes CASRWGTEAFF. V gene TRBV2 combines with J gene TRBJ1-1; unclear D gene. V was shortened by 8 bases and J by 4 bases, with 8 bases between the two germline ends. Germline V CDR1 and CDR2: SNHLY, FYNNEI. The CDR3 is 11 residues long.

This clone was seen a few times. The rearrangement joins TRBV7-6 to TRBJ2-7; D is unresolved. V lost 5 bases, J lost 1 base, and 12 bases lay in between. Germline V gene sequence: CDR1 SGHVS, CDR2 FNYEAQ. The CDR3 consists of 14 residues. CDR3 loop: CASSTQPNSYEQYF. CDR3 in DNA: TGTGCCAGCAGCACCCAACCCAATTCCTACGAGCAGTACTTC.

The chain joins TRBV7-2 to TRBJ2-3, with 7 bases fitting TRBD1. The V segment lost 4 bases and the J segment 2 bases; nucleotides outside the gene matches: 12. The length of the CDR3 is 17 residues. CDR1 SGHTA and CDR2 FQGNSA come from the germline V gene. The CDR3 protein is CASSSTGSSFPTDTQYF. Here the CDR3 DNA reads TGTGCCAGCAGCTCGACAGGGTCATCTTTTCCCACAGATACGCAGTATTTT.

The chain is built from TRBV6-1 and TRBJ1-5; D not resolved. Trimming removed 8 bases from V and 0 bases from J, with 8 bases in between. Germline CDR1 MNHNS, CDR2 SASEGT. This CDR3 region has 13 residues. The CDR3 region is CASRTNSNQPQHF. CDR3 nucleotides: TGTGCCAGCCGTACAAATAGCAATCAGCCCCAGCATTTT.

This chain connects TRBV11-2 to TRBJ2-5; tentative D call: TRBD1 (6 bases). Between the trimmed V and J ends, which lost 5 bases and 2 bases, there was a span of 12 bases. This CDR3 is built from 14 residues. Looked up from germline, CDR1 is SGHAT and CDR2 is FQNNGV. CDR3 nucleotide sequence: TGTGCCAGCAGCCCGGGACAAAAACAAGAGACCCAGTACTTC. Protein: CASSPGQKQETQYF.

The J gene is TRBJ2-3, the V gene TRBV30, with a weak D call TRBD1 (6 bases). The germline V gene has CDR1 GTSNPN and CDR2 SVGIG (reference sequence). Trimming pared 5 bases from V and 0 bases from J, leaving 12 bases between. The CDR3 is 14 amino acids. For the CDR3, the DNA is TGTGCCTGGGGCGAAGGACAGAGCACAGATACGCAGTATTTT. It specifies CAWGEGQSTDTQYF.

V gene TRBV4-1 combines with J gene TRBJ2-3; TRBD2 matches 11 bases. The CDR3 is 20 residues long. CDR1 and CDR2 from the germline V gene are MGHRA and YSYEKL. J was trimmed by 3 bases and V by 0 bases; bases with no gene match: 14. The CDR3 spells CASSQDPPPVSGGATDTQYF. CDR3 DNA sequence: TGCGCCAGCAGCCAAGACCCCCCGCCGGTTAGCGGGGGGGCAACAGATACGCAGTATTTT.

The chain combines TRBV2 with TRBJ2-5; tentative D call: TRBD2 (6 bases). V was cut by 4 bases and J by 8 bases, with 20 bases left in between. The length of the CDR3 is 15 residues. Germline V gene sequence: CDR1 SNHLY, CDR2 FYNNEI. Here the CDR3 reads CASSGTSRAQKTQYF. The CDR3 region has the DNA TGTGCCAGCAGTGGCACTAGCCGGGCCCAGAAAACCCAGTACTTC.

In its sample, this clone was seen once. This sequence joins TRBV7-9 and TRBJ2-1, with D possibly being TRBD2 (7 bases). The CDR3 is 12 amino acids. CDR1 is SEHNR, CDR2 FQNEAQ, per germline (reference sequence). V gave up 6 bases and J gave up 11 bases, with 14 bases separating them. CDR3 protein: CASRQGGGKQFF. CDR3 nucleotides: TGTGCCAGCAGACAAGGGGGGGGCAAGCAGTTCTTC.

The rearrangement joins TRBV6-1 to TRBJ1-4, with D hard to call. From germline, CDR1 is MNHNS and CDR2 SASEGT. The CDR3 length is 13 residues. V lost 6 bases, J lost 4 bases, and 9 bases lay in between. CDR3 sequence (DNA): TGTGCCAGCAGGCCGGACGGTAATGAAAAACTGTTTTTT. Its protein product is CASRPDGNEKLFF.

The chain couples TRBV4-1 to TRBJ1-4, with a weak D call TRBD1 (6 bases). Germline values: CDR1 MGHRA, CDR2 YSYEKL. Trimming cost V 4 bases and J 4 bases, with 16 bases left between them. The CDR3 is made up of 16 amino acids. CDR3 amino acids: CASSRTTGTINEKLFF. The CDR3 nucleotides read TGCGCCAGCAGCCGGACAACCGGGACAATTAATGAAAAACTGTTTTTT.

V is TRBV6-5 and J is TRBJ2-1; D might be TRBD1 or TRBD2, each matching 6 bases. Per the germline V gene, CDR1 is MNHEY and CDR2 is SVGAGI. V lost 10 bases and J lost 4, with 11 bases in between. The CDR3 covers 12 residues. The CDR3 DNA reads TGTGCCATAAGGGGGAGGTACAATGAGCAGTTCTTC. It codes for CAIRGRYNEQFF.

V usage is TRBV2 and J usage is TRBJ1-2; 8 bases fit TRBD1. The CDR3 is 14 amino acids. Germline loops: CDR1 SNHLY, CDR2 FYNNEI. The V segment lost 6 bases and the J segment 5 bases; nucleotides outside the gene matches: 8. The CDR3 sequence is CASSETGVDYGYTF. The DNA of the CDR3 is TGTGCCAGCAGCGAGACAGGGGTTGATTATGGCTACACCTTC.

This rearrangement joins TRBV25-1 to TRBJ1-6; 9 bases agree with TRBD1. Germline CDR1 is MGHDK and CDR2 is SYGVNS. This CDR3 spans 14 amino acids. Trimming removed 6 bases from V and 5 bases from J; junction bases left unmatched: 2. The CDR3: CASRQGAHNSPLHF. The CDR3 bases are TGTGCCAGCAGACAGGGGGCTCATAATTCACCCCTCCACTTT. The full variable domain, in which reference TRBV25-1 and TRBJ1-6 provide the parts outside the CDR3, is EADIYQTPRYLVIGTGKKITLECSQTMGHDKMYWYQQDPGMELHLIHYSYGVNSTEKGDLSSESTVSRIRTEHFPLTLESARPSHTSQYLCASRQGAHNSPLHFGNGTRLTVT.

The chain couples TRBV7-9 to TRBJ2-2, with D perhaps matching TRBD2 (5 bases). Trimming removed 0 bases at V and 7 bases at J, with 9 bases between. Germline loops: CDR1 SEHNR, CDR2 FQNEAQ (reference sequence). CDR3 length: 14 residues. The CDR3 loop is CASSLALAGGELFF. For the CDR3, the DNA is TGTGCCAGCAGCTTAGCGTTGGCGGGCGGGGAGCTGTTTTTT.

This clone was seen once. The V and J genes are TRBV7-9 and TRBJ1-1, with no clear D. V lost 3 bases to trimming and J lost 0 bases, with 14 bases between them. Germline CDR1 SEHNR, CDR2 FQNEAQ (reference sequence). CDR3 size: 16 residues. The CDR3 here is CASSFLYHQLNTEAFF. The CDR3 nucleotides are TGTGCCAGCAGCTTTCTTTACCACCAATTGAACACTGAAGCTTTCTTT.

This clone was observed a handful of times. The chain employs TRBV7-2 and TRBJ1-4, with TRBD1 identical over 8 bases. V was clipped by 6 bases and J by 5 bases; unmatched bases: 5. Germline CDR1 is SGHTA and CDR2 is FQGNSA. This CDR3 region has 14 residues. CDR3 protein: CASSFGQGNEKLFF. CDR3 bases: TGTGCCAGCAGTTTCGGACAGGGAAATGAAAAACTGTTTTTT.

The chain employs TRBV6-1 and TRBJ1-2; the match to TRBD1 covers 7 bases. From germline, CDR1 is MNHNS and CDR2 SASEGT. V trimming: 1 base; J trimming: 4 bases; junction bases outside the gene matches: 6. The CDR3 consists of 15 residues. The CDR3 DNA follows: TGTGCCAGCAGTGAAGGCGCAGGGGGGTCCTATGGCTACACCTTC. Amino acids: CASSEGAGGSYGYTF.

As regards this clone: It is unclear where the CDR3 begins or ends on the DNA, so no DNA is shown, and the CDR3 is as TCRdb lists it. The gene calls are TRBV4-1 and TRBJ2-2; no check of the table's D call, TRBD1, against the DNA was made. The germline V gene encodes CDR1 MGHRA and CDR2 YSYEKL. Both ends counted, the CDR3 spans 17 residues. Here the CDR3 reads CASSQYVGTGDRVELFF.

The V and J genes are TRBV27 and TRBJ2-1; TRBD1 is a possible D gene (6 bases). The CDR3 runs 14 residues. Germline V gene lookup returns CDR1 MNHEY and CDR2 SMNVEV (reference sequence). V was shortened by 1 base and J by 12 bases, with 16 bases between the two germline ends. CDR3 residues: CASSLLSGARAQFF. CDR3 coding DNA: TGTGCCAGCAGTTTATTGTCAGGGGCGCGGGCGCAGTTCTTC.

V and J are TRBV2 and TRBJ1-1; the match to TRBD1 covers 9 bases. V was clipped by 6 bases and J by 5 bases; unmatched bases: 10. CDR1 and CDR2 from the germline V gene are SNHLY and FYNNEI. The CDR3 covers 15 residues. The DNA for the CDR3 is TGTGCCAGCAGAATTACAGGGGGCGGTGGGACTGAAGCTTTCTTT. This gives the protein CASRITGGGGTEAFF.